This TCR beta chain was found in a study of vaccination effects on CD4 cells after COVID-19. Overall study: After the second dose, samples were taken at median day 72.

This table comes from immunoSEQ multiplex PCR, and its TCRdb copy is limited to in-frame clones, with some not included. The repertoire holds fewer than 25,000 clones, roughly 80% seen once, with about 8.3% in the top ten. Whole-study results and caveats: Clones that were induced by infection or by vaccine showed marked contraction late after vaccination.

Before sequencing took place, the ViraFEST assay used viral peptide pools to expand antigen-specific CD4+ T cells. The culture ran for approximately 11 days before CD4+ T cells were isolated. Either the mRNA-1273 or the BNT162b2 vaccine was given to participants as two doses. To note about this clone: Its cognate antigen is unknown.

The sequence derives from a human donor who received a COVID-19 vaccine. The sample consisted of CD4+ T cells from PBMCs cultured with SARS-CoV-2 spike peptides, taken after COVID-19 vaccination.

The chain's CDR3 is CASRGEPYSNQPQHF. The CDR3 DNA sequence: TGTGCCAGCAGGGGGGAACCCTATAGCAATCAGCCCCAGCATTTT. The chain couples TRBV6-7 to TRBJ1-5; tentatively, D is TRBD1 (5 bases). Being an ORF, TRBV6-7 has a function that is uncertain. V dropped 6 bases and J dropped 0 bases, with 12 bases sitting between them. CDR3 length: 15 residues.